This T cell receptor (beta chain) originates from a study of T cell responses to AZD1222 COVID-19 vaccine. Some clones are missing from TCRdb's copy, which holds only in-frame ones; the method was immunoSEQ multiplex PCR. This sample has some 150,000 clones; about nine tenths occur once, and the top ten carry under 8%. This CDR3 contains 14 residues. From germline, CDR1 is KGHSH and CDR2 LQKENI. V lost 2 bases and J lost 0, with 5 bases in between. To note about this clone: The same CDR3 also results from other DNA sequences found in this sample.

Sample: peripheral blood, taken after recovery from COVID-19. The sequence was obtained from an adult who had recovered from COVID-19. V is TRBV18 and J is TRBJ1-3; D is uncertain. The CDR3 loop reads CASSPGGSGNTIYF. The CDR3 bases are TGTGCCAGCTCACCAGGCGGCTCTGGAAACACCATATATTTT. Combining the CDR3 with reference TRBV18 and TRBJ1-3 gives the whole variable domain NAGVMQNPRHLVRRRGQEARLRCSPMKGHSHVYWYRQLPEEGLKFMVYLQKENIIDESGMPKERFSAEFPKEGPSILRIQQVVRGDSAAYFCASSPGGSGNTIYFGEGSWLTVV.